The TCR beta chain described here comes from a study of blood T cell repertoires in COVID-19. Unmatched junction bases numbered 2, after V lost 1 base and J lost 1 base. The CDR3 contains 16 residues. Germline V gene sequence: CDR1 SGHVS, CDR2 FNYEAQ. Measured with immunoSEQ multiplex PCR; TCRdb has only the in-frame clones, and not every one. The sample carries roughly 260,000 clones, more than 85% recorded once. The chain recombines TRBV7-6 with TRBJ2-1; 9 nucleotides line up with TRBD2. The source of this sequence is a person aged 18-35 years with COVID-19, enrolled during active disease. The sample taken for sequencing was peripheral blood. The CDR3 here is CASSLGLAGSYNEQFF. DNA of the CDR3: TGTGCCAGCAGCTTAGGGCTAGCGGGATCCTACAATGAGCAGTTCTTC.